The 5 T cell receptor beta chains below come from one sample, sequenced in a study of cytomegalovirus exposure and HLA in healthy donors. The PCR had 60 Vbeta and 13 Jbeta primers. Method: immunoSEQ multiplex PCR; TCRdb's copy keeps in-frame clones and lacks some. This table has roughly 140,000 clones, approximately 72% appearing once. Sample: PBMCs. These receptors were taken from a young man in good health and CMV-seronegative.

V and J are TRBV2 and TRBJ2-5, with 11 bases fitting TRBD1. Germline V gene data show CDR1 as SNHLY and CDR2 as FYNNEI. V lost 6 bases, J lost 6 bases, and 9 bases stayed unmatched. The CDR3 consists of 15 residues. The CDR3 sequence is CASRALGQGEQTQYF. The CDR3 nucleotides read TGTGCCAGCAGGGCCCTGGGACAGGGGGAACAGACCCAGTACTTC.

The chain couples TRBV27 to TRBJ1-2, with TRBD1 matching 7 bases. V trimming: 4 bases; J trimming: 6 bases; junction bases outside the gene matches: 8. Germline loops: CDR1 MNHEY, CDR2 SMNVEV (reference sequence). There are 14 residues in the CDR3. As DNA, the CDR3 is TGTGCCAGCAGTTCCCCGCGGACAGGCCATGGCTACACCTTC. Its translation is CASSSPRTGHGYTF.

V gene TRBV7-8 combines with J gene TRBJ2-7; tentatively, D is TRBD1 (5 bases). Germline lookup yields CDR1 SGHVS and CDR2 FQNEAQ. V was shortened by 4 bases and J by 7 bases, with 11 bases between the two germline ends. The CDR3 extends over 12 amino acids. The CDR3 protein is CASSSTAWEQYF. CDR3 nucleotides: TGTGCCAGCAGCTCGACAGCTTGGGAGCAGTACTTC.

Details on this clone: The junction does not match germline at one end; this may be a read error. V and J are TRBV7-9 and TRBJ2-3; 11 nucleotides line up with TRBD2. The CDR3 is 17 residues long. Germline V lookup: CDR1 SEHNR, CDR2 FQNEAQ (reference sequence). The CDR3, as DNA: TGTTCCAGCCAAACCCCTAGCGGGGGGTTTAGCACAGATACGCAGTATTTT. Its translation is CSSQTPSGGFSTDTQYF.

A single count supports this clone. The V call is TRBV7-2, the J call TRBJ2-1, with D perhaps matching TRBD2 (7 bases). V gave up 6 bases and J gave up 0 bases, with 21 bases separating them. Germline CDR1 and CDR2: SGHTA and FQGNSA. The CDR3 is made up of 18 amino acids. The CDR3 coding sequence is TGTGCCAGCAGTTTCCCGGGACGGGGGGCGAGCTCCTACAATGAGCAGTTCTTC. Translating gives CASSFPGRGASSYNEQFF.